This T cell receptor (beta chain) was recorded in a study (dated by TCRdb to 2016 to 2017). The germline V gene (reference sequence) provides CDR1 GTSNPN and CDR2 SVGIG. The V end gives up 6 bases and the J end 2 bases, leaving 7 bases in the junction not matched to a gene. The CDR3 runs 14 amino acids, cysteine and phenylalanine included. The DNA shown is the 42-base CDR3, in frame from base 1. Receptor libraries were prepared by RT-PCR. Sequencing instrument: Illumina MiSeq. Starting from the raw public reads, TCRdb applied fastp trimming at Q25, assembled clones with MiXCR and retained in-frame beta chains. Each record represents a unique CDR3 protein, reported with the most common genes and DNA among its rows. For this sample there are almost 700,000 distinct CDR3 sequences; more than 13% appear just once. 3.6% of the sample comes from the top ten. Remarks on this clonotype: The clone's antigen remains unknown. Per-base quality was not reported, and no clone a single base away is much larger than it.

The sequence joins TRBV30 to TRBJ2-1; 7 central bases correspond to TRBD1. The receptor comes from a female donor in good health, serving as a healthy control. Sequencing was carried out using memory CD4+ T cells from blood. The sequenced DNA: TGTGCCTGTAGGACAGGACTCACCTACAATGAGCAGTTCTTC. Its protein is CACRTGLTYNEQFF. Outside the CDR3, residues come from the reference TRBV30 and TRBJ2-1 proteins, so the full variable domain is: SQTIHQWPATLVQPVGSPLSLECTVEGTSNPNLYWYRQAAGRGLQLLFYSVGIGQISSEVPQNLSASRPQDRQFILSSKKLLLSDSGFYLCACRTGLTYNEQFFGPGTRLTVL.